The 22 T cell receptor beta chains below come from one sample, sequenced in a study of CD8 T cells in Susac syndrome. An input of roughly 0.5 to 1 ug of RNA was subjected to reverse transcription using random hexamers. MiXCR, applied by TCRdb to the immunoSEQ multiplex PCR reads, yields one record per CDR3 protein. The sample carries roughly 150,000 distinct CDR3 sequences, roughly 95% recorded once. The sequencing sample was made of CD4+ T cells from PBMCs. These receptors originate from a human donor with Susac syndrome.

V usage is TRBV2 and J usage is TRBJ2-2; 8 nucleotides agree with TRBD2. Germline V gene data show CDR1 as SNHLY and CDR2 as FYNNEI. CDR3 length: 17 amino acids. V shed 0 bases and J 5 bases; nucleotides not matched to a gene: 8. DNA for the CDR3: TGTGCCAGCAGTGAAGCTGACGGGACTAGATTGACCGGGGAGCTGTTTTTT. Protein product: CASSEADGTRLTGELFF.

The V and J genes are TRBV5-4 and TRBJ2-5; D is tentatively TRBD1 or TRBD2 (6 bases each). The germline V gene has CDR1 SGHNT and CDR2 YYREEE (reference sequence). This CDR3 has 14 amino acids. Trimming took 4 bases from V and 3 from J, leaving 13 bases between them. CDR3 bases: TGTGCCAGCAGCCCTCAGGGGAGGAAAGAGACCCAGTACTTC. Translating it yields CASSPQGRKETQYF.

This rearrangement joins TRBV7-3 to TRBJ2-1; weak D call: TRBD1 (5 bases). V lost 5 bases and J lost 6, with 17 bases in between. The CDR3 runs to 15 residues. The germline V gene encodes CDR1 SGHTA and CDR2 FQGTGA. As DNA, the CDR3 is TGTGCCAGCAGCCCTATCTCAGGGCAAAGCAATGAGCAGTTCTTC. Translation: CASSPISGQSNEQFF.

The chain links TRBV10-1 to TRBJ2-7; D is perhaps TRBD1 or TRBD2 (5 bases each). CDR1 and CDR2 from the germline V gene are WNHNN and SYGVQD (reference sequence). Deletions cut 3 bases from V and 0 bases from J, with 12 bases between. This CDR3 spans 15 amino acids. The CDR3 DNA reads TGCGCCAGCAGTGACGGGGCCTCGGGCTCCTACGAGCAGTACTTC. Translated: CASSDGASGSYEQYF.

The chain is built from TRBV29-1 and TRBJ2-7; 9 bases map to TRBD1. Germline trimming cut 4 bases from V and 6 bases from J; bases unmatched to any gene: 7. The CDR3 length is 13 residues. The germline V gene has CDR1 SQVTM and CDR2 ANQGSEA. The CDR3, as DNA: TGCAGCGTTGTTAAGGACAGGGGATCCGAGCAGTACTTC. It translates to CSVVKDRGSEQYF.

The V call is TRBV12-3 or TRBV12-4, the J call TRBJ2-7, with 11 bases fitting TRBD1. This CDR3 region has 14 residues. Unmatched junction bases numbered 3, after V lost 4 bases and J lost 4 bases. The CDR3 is CASSWTGGEYEQYF. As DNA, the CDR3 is TGTGCCAGCAGTTGGACAGGGGGCGAATACGAGCAGTACTTC.

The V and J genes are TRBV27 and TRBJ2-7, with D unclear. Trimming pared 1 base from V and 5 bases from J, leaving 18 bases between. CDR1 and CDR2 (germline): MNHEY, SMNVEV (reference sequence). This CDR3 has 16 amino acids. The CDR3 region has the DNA TGTGCCAGCAGTTTATACCCCCTCCCCGGGCTGGACGAGCAGTACTTC. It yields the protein CASSLYPLPGLDEQYF.

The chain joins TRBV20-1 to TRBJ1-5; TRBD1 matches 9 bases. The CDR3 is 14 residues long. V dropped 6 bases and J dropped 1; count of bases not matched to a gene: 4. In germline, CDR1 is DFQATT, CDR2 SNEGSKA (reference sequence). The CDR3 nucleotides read TGCAGTGCCCCGGGACAGGGCAGCAATCAGCCCCAGCATTTT. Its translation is CSAPGQGSNQPQHF.

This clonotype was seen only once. The CDR3 protein is CASSLGQPSYEQYF. CDR3 DNA sequence: TGTGCCAGCAGCTTGGGACAACCCTCGTACGAGCAGTACTTC. The rearrangement links TRBV5-6 to TRBJ2-7, with D hard to call. Per germline, CDR1 SGHDT and CDR2 YYEEEE. This CDR3 comprises 14 residues. Trimming stripped 0 bases from V and 4 bases from J, with 11 bases between.

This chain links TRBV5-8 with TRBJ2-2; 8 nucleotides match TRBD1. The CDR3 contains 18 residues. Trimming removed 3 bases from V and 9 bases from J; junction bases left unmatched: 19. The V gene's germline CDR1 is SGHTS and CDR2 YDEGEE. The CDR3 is CASSWTGTGLVINRELFF. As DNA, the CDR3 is TGTGCCAGCAGCTGGACCGGGACAGGCCTTGTAATCAACCGGGAGCTGTTTTTT.

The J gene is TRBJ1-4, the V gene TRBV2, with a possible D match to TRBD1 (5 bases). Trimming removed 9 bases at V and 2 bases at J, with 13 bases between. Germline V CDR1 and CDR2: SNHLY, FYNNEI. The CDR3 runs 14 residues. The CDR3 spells CASSGGRTNEKLFF. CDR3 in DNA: TGTGCCAGTTCGGGGGGAAGGACTAATGAAAAACTGTTTTTT.

The CDR3 sequence is CASSQDRSGGSTDTQYF. The CDR3 coding sequence is TGCGCCAGCAGCCAAGATCGTTCGGGGGGTTCCACAGATACGCAGTATTTT. The chain recombines TRBV4-3 with TRBJ2-3; 7 bases match TRBD2. CDR3 length equals 17 residues. V shed 0 bases, J shed 2 bases, and the junction held 8 bases outside the gene matches. Germline V gene sequence: CDR1 LGHNA, CDR2 YSLEER.

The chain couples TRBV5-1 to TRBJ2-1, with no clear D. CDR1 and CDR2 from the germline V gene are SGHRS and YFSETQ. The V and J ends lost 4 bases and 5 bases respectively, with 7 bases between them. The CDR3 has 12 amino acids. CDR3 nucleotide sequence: TGCGCCAGCAGCAACAATCACAATGAGCAGTTCTTC. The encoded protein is CASSNNHNEQFF.

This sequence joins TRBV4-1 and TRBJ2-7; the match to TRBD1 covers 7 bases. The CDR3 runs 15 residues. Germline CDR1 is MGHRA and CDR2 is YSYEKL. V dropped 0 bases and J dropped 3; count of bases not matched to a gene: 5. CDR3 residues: CASSQDPGQSYEQYF. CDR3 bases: TGCGCCAGCAGCCAAGACCCGGGACAGAGCTACGAGCAGTACTTC.

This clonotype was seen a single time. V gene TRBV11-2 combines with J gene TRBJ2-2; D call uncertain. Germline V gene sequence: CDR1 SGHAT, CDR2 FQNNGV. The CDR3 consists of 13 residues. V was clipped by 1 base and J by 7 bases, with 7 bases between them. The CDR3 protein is CASSLGHHGELFF. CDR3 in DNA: TGTGCCAGCAGCTTAGGACACCACGGGGAGCTGTTTTTT.

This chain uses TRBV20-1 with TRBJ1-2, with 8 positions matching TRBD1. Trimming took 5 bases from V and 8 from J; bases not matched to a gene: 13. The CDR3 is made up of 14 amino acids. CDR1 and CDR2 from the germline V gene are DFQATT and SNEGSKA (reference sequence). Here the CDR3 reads CSASGQAGNEGYTF. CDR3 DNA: TGCAGTGCTTCGGGACAGGCTGGGAACGAGGGCTACACCTTC.

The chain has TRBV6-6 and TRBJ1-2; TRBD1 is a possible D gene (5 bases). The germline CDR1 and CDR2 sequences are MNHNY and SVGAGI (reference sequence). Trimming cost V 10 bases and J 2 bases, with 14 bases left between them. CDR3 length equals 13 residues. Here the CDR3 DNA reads TGTGCCACTCGCACAGGTGTCAACTATGGCTACACCTTC. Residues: CATRTGVNYGYTF.

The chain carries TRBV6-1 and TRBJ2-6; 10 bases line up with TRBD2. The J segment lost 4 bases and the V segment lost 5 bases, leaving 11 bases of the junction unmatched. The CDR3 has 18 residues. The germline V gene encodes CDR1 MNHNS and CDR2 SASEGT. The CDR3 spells CASSPIGAGGRGANVLTF. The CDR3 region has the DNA TGTGCCAGCAGTCCTATTGGAGCGGGGGGGCGCGGGGCCAACGTCCTGACTTTC.

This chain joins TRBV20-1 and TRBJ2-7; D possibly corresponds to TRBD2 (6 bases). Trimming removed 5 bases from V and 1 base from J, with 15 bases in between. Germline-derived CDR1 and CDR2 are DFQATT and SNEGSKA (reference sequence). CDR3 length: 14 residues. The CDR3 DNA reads TGCAGTGCTGCCCGGGAGACTGATTCCTACGAGCAGTACTTC. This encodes CSAARETDSYEQYF.

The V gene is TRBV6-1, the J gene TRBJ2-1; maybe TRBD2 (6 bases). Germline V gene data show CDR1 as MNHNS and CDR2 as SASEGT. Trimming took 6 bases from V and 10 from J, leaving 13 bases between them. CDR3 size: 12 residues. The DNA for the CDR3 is TGTGCCAGCAGGAAATTGAGCGGGGAGCAGTTCTTC. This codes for CASRKLSGEQFF.

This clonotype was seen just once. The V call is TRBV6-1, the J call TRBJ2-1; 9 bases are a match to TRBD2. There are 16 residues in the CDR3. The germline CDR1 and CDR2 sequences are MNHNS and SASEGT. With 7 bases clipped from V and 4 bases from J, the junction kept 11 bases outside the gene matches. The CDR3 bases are TGTGCCAGCACCGATCGGAGGAGCGGGGGGTACAATGAGCAGTTCTTC. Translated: CASTDRRSGGYNEQFF.

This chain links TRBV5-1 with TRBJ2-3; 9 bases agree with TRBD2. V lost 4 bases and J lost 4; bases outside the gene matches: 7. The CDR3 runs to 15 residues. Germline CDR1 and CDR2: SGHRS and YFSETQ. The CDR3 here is CASSLPGLAADTQYF. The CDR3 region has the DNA TGCGCCAGCAGCCTACCGGGACTAGCCGCAGATACGCAGTATTTT.